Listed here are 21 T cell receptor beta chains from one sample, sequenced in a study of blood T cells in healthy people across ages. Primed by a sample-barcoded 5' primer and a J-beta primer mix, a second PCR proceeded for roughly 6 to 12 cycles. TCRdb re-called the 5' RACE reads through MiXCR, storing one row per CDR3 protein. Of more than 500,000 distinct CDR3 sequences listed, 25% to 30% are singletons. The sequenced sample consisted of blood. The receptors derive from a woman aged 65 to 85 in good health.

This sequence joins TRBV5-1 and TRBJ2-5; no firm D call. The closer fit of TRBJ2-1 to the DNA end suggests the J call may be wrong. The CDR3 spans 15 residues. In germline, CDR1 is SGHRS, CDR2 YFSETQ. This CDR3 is CASSLGSGLPNEQFF. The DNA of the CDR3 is TGCGCCAGCAGCTTGGGGTCAGGCCTTCCCAATGAGCAGTTCTTC.

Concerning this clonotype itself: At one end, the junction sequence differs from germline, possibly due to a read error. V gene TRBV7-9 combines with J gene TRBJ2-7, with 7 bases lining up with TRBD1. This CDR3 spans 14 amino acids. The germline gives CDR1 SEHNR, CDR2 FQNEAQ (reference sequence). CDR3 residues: CASSPGDSPYEQYF. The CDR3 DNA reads TGCGCCAGCAGCCCCGGGGACAGCCCCTACGAGCAGTACTTC.

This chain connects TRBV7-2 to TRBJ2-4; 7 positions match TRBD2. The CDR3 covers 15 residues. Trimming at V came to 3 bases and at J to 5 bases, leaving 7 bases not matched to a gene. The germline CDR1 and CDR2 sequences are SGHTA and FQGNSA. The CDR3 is CASSLGGGRENIQYF. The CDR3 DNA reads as TGTGCCAGCAGCTTGGGGGGGGGTAGAGAAAACATTCAGTACTTC.

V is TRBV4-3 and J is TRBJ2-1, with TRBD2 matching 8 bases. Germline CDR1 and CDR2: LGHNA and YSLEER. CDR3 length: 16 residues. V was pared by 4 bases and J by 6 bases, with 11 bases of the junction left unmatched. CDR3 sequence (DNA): TGCGCCAGCAGCCGCCTGTCCAGCGGGGGAGGCAATGAGCAGTTCTTC. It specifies CASSRLSSGGGNEQFF.

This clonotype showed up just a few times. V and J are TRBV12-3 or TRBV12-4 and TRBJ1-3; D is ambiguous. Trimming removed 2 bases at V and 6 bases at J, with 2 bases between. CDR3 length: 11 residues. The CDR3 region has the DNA TGTGCCAGCAGTTTAAAAAACACCATATATTTT. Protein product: CASSLKNTIYF.

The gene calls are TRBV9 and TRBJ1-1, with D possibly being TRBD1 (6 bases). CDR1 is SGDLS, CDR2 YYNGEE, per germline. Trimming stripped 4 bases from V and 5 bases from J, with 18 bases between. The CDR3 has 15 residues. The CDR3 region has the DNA TGTGCCAGCAGCCCCATAACAGGGAGCGGTACTGAAGCTTTCTTT. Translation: CASSPITGSGTEAFF.

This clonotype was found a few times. This CDR3 is CSVVKGQRHQPQHF. The DNA of the CDR3 is TGCAGCGTTGTAAAGGGGCAACGGCATCAGCCCCAGCATTTT. The chain is built from TRBV29-1 and TRBJ1-5; perhaps TRBD1 as D (5 bases). This CDR3 contains 14 residues. Germline lookup yields CDR1 SQVTM and CDR2 ANQGSEA. The V and J ends lost 4 bases and 5 bases respectively, with 15 bases between them.

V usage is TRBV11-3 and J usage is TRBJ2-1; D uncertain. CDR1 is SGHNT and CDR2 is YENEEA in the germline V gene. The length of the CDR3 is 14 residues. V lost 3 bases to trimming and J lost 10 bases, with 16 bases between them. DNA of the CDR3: TGTGCCAGCAGCTTCACCCAGGCGATTGGAGAGCAGTTCTTC. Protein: CASSFTQAIGEQFF. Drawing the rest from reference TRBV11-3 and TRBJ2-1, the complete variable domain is EAGVVQSPRYKIIEKKQPVAFWCNPISGHNTLYWYLQNLGQGPELLIRYENEEAVDDSQLPKDRFSAERLKGVDSTLKIQPAELGDSAVYLCASSFTQAIGEQFFGPGTRLTVL.

The CDR3 DNA is TGTGCCAGTACCCAATTTGGGGGCGGGGGCCTCGGCTACACCTTC. This translates into CASTQFGGGGLGYTF. This rearrangement joins TRBV19 to TRBJ1-2; D is possibly TRBD1 (6 bases). Germline CDR1 is LNHDA and CDR2 is SQIVND (reference sequence). The V gene lost 7 bases and the J gene lost 8 bases, with 23 bases spanning the gap. This CDR3 has 15 residues. Based on the CDR3 plus reference TRBV19 and TRBJ1-2, the full variable domain is DGGITQSPKYLFRKEGQNVTLSCEQNLNHDAMYWYRQDPGQGLRLIYYSQIVNDFQKGDIAEGYSVSREKKESFPLTVTSAQKNPTAFYLCASTQFGGGGLGYTFGSGTRLTVV.

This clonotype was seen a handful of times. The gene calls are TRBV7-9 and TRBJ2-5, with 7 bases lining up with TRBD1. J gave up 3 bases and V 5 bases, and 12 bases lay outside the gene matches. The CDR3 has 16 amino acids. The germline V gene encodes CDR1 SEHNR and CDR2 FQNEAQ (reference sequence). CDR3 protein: CASSVRAGTAKETQYF. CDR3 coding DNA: TGTGCCAGCAGCGTGAGAGCCGGGACAGCGAAAGAGACCCAGTACTTC.

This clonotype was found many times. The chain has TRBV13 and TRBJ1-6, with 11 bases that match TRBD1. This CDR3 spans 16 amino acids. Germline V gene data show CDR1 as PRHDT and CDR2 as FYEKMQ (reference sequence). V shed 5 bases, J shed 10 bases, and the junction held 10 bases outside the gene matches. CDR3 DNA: TGTGCCAGCAGCCCCGGGGACAGGGGGACCGGGTCACCCCTCCACTTT. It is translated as CASSPGDRGTGSPLHF.

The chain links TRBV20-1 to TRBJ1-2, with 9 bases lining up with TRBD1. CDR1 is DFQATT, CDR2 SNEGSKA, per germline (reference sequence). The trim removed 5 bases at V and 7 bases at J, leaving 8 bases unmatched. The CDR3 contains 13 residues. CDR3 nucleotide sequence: TGCAGTGCTCAACCCCGGGACAGGGCTGGCTACACCTTC. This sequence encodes CSAQPRDRAGYTF.

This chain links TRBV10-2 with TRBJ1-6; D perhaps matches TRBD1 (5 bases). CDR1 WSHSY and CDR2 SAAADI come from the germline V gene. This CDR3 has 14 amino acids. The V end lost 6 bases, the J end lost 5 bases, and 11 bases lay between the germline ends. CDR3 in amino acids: CASRLQGDNSPLHF. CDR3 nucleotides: TGCGCCAGCAGACTTCAGGGAGATAATTCACCCCTCCACTTT.

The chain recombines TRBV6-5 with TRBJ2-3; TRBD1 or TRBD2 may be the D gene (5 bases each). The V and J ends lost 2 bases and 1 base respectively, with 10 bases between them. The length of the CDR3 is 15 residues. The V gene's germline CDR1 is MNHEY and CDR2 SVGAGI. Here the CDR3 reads CASSYEGLRTDTQYF. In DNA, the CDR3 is TGTGCCAGCAGTTACGAGGGGCTGCGCACAGATACGCAGTATTTT.

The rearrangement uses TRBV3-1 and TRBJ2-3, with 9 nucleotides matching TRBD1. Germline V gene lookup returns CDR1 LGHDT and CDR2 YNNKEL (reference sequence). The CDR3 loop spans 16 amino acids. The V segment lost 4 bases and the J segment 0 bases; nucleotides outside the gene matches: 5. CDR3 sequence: CASSLSTGGSTDTQYF. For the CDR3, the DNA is TGTGCCAGCAGCCTATCGACAGGGGGAAGCACAGATACGCAGTATTTT.

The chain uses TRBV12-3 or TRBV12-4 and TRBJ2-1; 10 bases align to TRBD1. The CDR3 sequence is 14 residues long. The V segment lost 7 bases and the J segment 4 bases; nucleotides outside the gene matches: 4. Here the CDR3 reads CASTGTGVYNEQFF. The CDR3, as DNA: TGTGCCAGCACTGGGACAGGGGTTTACAATGAGCAGTTCTTC.

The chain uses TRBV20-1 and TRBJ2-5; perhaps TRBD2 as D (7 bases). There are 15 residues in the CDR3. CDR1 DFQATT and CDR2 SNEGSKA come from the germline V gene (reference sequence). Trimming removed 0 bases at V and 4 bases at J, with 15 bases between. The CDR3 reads CSARDIGGGRETQYF. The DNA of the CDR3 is TGCAGTGCTAGAGATATAGGGGGGGGCCGAGAGACCCAGTACTTC.

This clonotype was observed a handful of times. Here the CDR3 DNA reads TGCGCCAGCAGCTTGAGGGTATCGGGGAACTACAATGAGCAGTTCTTC. Amino acid sequence: CASSLRVSGNYNEQFF. This chain joins TRBV5-1 and TRBJ2-1, with a possible D match to TRBD2 (5 bases). Germline V CDR1 and CDR2: SGHRS, YFSETQ. The V end was cut by 1 base, the J end by 3 bases, with 14 bases between. This CDR3 is built from 16 residues.

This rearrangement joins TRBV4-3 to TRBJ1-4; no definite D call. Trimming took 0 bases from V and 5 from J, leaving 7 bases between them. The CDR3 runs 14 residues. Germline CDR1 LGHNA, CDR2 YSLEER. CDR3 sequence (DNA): TGCGCCAGCAGCCAAGATGGGCGGAATGAAAAACTGTTTTTT. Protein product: CASSQDGRNEKLFF.

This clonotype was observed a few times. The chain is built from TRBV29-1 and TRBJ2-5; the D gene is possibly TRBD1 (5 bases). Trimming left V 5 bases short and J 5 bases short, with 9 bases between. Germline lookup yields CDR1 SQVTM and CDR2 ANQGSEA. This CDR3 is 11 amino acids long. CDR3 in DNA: TGCAGCGTTCAGGGTGGGGAGACCCAGTACTTC. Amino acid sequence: CSVQGGETQYF.

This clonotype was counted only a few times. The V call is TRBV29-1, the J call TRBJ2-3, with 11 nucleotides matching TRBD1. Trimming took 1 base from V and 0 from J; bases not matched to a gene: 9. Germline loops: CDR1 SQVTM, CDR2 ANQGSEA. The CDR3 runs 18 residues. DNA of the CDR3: TGCAGCGTTGAAGGGACAGGGGGCGGTGGGGCGAGCACAGATACGCAGTATTTT. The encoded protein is CSVEGTGGGGASTDTQYF.